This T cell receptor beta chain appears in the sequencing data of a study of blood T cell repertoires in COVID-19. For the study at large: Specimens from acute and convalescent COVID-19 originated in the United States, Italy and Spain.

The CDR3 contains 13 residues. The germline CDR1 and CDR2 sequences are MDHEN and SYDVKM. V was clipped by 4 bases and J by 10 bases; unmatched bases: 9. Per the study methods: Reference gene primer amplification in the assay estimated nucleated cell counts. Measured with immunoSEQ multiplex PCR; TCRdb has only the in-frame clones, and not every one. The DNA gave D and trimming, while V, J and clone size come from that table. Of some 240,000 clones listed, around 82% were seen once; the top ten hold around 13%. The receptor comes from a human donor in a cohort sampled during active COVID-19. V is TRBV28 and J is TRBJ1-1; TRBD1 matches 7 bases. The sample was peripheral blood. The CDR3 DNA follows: TGTGCCAGCAGTTCCATGACAGGGCGGGGAGCTTTCTTT. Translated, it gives CASSSMTGRGAFF. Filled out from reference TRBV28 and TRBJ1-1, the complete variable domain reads DVKVTQSSRYLVKRTGEKVFLECVQDMDHENMFWYRQDPGLGLRLIYFSYDVKMKEKGDIPEGYSVSREKKERFSLILESASTNQTSMYLCASSSMTGRGAFFGQGTRLTVV.